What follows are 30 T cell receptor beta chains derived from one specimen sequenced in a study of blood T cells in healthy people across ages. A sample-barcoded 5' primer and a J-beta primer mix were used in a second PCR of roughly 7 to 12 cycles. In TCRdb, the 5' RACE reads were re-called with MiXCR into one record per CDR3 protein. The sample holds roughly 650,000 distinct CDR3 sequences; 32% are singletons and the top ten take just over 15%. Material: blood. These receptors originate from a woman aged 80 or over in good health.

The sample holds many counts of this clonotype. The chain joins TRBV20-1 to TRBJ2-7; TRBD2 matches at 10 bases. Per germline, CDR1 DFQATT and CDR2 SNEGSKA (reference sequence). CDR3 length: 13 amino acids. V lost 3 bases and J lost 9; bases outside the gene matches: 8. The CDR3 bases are TGCAGTGCTAGCCCAGCGGGGGGGCTTGGGCAGTACTTC. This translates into CSASPAGGLGQYF.

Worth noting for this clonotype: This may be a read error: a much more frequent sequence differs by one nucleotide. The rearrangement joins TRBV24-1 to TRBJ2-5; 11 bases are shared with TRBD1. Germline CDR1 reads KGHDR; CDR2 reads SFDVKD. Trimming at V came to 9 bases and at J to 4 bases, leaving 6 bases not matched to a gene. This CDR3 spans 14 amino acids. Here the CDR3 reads CATGQGARGETQYF. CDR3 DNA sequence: TGTGCCACCGGACAGGGGGCGCGGGGAGAGACCCAGTACTTC.

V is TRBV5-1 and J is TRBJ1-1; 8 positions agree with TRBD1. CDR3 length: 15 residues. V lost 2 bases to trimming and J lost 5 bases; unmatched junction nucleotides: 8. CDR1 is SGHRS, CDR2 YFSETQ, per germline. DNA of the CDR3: TGCGCCAGCAGCTTCGTCCAGGGGGCGAGGACTGAAGCTTTCTTT. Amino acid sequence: CASSFVQGARTEAFF.

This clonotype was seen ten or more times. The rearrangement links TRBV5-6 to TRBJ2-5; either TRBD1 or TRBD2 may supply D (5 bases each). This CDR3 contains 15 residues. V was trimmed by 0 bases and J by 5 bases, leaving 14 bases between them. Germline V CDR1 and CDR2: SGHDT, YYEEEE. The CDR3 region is CASSLEKGSGETQYF. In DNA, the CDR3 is TGTGCCAGCAGCTTGGAAAAGGGGAGCGGCGAGACCCAGTACTTC.

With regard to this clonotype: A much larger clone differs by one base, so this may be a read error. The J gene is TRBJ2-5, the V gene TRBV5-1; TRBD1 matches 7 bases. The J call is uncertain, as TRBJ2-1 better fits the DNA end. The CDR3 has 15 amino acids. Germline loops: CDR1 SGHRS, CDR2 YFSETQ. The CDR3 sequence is CASSARTGQQETQFF. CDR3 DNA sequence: TGCGCCAGCAGCGCGAGGACAGGCCAACAAGAGACCCAGTTCTTC.

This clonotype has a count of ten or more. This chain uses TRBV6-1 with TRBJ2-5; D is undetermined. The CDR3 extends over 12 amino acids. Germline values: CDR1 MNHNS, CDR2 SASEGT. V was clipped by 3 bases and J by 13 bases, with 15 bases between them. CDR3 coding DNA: TGTGCCAGCAGTGATTTGGCCGTACCAAGGTACTTC. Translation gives CASSDLAVPRYF.

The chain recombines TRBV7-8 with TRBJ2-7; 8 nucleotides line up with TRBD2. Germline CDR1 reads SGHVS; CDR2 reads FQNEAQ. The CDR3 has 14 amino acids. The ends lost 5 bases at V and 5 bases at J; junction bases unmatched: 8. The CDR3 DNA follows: TGTGCCAGCAGCCAAGCCGGGACTAGTAACGAGCAGTACTTC. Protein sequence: CASSQAGTSNEQYF.

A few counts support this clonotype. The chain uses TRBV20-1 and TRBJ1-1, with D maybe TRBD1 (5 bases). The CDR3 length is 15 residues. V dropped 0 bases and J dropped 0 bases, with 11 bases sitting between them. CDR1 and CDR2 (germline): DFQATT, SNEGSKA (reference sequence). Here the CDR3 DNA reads TGCAGTGCTAGAGACCCAAAGGGGCTGAACACTGAAGCTTTCTTT. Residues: CSARDPKGLNTEAFF.

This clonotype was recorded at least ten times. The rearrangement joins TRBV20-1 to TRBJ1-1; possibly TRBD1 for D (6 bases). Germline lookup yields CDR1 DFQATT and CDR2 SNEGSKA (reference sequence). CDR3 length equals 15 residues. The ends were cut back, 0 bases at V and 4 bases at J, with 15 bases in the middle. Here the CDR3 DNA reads TGCAGTGCTAGAGATCCCCTCCAAGGGGGCACTGAAGCTTTCTTT. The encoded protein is CSARDPLQGGTEAFF.

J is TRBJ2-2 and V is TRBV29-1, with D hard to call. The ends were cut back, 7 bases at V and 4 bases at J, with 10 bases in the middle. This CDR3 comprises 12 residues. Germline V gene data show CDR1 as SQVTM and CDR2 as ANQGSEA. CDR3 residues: CSGRWSTGELFF. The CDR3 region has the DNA TGCAGCGGACGCTGGAGCACCGGGGAGCTGTTTTTT.

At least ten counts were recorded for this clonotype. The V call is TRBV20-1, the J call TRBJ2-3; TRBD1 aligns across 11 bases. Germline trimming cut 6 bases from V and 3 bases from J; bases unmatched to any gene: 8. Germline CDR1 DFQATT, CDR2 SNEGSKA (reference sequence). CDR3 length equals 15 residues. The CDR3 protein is CSAIRDRGLTDTQYF. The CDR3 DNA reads TGCAGTGCAATCCGGGACAGGGGGTTGACAGATACGCAGTATTTT.

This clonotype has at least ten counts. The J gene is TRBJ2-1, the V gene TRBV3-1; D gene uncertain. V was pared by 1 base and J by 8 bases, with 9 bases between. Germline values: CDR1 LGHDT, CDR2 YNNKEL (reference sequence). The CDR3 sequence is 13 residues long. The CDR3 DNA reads TGTGCCAGCAGCCAAGGAACCGTGGATGAGCAGTTCTTC. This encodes CASSQGTVDEQFF.

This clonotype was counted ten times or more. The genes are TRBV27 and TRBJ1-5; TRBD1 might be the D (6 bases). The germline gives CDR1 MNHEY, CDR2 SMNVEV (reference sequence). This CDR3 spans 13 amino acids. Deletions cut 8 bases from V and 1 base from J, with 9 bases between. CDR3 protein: CASGQRSNQPQHF. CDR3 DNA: TGTGCCAGCGGACAGAGGAGCAATCAGCCCCAGCATTTT.

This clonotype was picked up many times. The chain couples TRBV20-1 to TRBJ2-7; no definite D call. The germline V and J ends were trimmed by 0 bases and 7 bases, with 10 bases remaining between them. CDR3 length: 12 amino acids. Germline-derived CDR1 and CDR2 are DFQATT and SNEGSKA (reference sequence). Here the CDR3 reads CSARDPGGEQYF. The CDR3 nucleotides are TGCAGTGCTAGAGATCCTGGCGGTGAGCAGTACTTC.

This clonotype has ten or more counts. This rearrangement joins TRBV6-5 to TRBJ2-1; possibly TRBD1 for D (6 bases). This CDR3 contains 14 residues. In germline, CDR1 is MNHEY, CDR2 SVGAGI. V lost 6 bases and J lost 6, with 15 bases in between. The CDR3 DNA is TGTGCCAGCAGACTGAGTCAGGGGAGCAATGAGCAGTTCTTC. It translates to CASRLSQGSNEQFF.

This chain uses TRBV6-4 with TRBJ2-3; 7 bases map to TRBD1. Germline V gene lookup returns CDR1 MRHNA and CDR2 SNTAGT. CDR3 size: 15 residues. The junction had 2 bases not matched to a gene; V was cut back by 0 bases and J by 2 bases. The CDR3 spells CASSDSDRATDTQYF. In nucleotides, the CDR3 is TGTGCCAGCAGTGACTCAGACAGGGCCACAGATACGCAGTATTTT.

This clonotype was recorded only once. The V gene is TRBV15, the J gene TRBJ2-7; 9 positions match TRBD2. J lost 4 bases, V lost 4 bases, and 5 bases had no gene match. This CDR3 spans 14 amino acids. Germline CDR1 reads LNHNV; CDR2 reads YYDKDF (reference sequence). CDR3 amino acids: CATSKEREVYEQYF. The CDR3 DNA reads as TGTGCCACCAGCAAAGAGCGGGAGGTTTACGAGCAGTACTTC.

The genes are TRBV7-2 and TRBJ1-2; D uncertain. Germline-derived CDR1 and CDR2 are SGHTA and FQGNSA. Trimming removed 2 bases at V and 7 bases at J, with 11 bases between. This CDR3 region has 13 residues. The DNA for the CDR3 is TGTGCCAGCAGCTTAACCCGATGGAGTGGCTACACCTTC. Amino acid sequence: CASSLTRWSGYTF.

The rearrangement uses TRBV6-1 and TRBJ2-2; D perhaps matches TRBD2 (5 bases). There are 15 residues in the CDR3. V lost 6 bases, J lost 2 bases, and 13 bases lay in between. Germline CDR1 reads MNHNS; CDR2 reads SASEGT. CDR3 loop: CASSITRINTGELFF. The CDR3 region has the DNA TGTGCCAGCAGCATAACTAGGATTAACACCGGGGAGCTGTTTTTT.

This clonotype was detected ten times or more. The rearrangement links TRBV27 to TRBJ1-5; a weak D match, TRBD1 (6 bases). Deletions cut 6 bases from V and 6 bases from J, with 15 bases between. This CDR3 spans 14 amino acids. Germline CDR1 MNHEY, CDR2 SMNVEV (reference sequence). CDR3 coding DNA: TGTGCCAGCAGGGTAACAGGGCGCTCTCAGCCCCAGCATTTT. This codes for CASRVTGRSQPQHF.

The CDR3 DNA reads as TGCAGTGCTAGAGATGGAATTGCGGCCCAGCATTTT. Protein: CSARDGIAAQHF. This chain connects TRBV20-1 to TRBJ1-5; D is undetermined. Germline V gene data show CDR1 as DFQATT and CDR2 as SNEGSKA (reference sequence). This CDR3 region has 12 residues. V dropped 0 bases and J dropped 11 bases, with 11 bases sitting between them.

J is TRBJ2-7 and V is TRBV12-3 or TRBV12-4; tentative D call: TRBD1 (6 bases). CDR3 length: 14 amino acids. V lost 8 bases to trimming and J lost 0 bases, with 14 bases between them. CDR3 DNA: TGTGCCAGCTCGACACAGGGCCTCTCCTACGAGCAGTACTTC. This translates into CASSTQGLSYEQYF.

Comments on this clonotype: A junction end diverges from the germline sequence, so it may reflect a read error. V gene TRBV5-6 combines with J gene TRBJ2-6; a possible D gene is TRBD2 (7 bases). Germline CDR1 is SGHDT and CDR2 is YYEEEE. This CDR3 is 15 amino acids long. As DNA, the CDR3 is TGTGCCAGCAGCTTCTTGGTGGCGGGGGCCAACGTCCGGACTTTC. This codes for CASSFLVAGANVRTF. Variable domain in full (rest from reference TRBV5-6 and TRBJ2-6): DAGVTQSPTHLIKTRGQQVTLRCSPKSGHDTVSWYQQALGQGPQFIFQYYEEEERQRGNFPDRFSGHQFPNYSSELNVNALLLGDSALYLCASSFLVAGANVRTFGAGSRLTVL.

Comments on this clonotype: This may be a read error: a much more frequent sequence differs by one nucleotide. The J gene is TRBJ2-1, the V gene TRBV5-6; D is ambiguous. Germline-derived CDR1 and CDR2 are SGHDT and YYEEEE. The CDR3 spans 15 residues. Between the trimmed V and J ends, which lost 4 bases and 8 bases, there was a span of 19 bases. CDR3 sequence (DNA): TGTGCCAGCAGCCCCACCTGGCAACGGTTGTATGAGCAGTTCTTC. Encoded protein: CASSPTWQRLYEQFF.

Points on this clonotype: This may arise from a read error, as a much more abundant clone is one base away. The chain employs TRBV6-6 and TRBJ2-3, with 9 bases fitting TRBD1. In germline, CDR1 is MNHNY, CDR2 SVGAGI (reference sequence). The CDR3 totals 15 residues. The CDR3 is CASSSPGTGTGTQYF. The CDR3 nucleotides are TGTGCCAGCAGTTCGCCAGGGACAGGGACAGGTACGCAGTATTTT.

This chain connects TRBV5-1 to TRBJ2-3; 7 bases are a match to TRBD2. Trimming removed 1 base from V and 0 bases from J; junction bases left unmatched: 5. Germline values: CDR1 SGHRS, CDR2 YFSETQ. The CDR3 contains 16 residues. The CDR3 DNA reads TGCGCCAGCAGCTTGTTCGCGGGGGTTAGCACAGATACGCAGTATTTT. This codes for CASSLFAGVSTDTQYF.

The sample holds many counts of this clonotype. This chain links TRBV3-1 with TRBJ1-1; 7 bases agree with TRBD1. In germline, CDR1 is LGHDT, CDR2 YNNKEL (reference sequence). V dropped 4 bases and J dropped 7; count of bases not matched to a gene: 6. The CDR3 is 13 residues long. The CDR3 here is CASSRRTGGEAFF. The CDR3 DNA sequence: TGTGCCAGCAGCCGGCGGACAGGCGGTGAAGCTTTCTTT. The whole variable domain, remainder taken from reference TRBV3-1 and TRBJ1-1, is DTAVSQTPKYLVTQMGNDKSIKCEQNLGHDTMYWYKQDSKKFLKIMFSYNNKELIINETVPNRFSPKSPDKAHLNLHINSLELGDSAVYFCASSRRTGGEAFFGQGTRLTVV.

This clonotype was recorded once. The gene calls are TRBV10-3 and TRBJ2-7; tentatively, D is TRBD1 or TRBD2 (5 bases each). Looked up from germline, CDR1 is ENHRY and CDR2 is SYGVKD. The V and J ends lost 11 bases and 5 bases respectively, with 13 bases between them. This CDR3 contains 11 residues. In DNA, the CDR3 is TGTGCCCCCGAGGGACGACACGAGCAGTACTTC. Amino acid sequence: CAPEGRHEQYF.

CDR3 sequence reads: CASSVSSKGTPQGGYTF. DNA of the CDR3: TGTGCCAGCAGCGTATCTTCAAAAGGGACGCCCCAGGGTGGCTACACCTTC. V is TRBV9 and J is TRBJ1-2; D is perhaps TRBD1 (5 bases). Trimming stripped 1 base from V and 7 bases from J, with 23 bases between. Germline lookup yields CDR1 SGDLS and CDR2 YYNGEE. The CDR3 covers 17 residues.

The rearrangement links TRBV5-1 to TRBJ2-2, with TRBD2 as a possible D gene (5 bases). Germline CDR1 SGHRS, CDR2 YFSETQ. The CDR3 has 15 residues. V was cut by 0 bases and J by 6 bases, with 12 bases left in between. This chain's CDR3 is CASSLAGLGAGELFF. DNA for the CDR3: TGCGCCAGCAGCTTGGCGGGGTTAGGCGCCGGGGAGCTGTTTTTT.